Below are 32 T cell receptor beta chains sequenced from a single sample in a study of shared clonotypes between healthy human individuals. Produced via immunoSEQ multiplex PCR; TCRdb's table is partial and in-frame only. The table records under 850,000 clones, 80% to 95% of them present only once. Cells designated naive CD8 were CD45RO-negative and were positively selected for CCR7, with terminally differentiated effector memory CD45RA+ cells excluded. The sequencing sample was made of naive CD8+ T cells sorted from blood. The receptors here all came from a man aged 25 to 40 in good health.

The chain couples TRBV27 to TRBJ2-2, with a weak D call TRBD1 (5 bases). Trimming removed 3 bases at V and 4 bases at J, with 9 bases between. The germline V gene encodes CDR1 MNHEY and CDR2 SMNVEV (reference sequence). This CDR3 is 14 amino acids long. The DNA for the CDR3 is TGTGCCAGCAGTTTCGGAACAGGCACCGGGGAGCTGTTTTTT. Translating it yields CASSFGTGTGELFF.

The chain links TRBV30 to TRBJ2-7; 10 positions agree with TRBD2. V dropped 4 bases and J dropped 7; count of bases not matched to a gene: 10. This CDR3 is 14 amino acids long. CDR1 GTSNPN and CDR2 SVGIG come from the germline V gene (reference sequence). CDR3 DNA sequence: TGTGCCTGGATCTCGGGACTAGCGTTAGGAGAGCAGTACTTC. This codes for CAWISGLALGEQYF.

DNA for the CDR3: TGCGCCAGCAGCCCTGGAGGGGCCGGGGAGCTGTTTTTT. Its translation is CASSPGGAGELFF. V usage is TRBV4-1 and J usage is TRBJ2-2; tentative D call: TRBD2 (6 bases). The germline V and J ends were trimmed by 4 bases and 6 bases, with 9 bases remaining between them. The CDR3 runs 13 residues. CDR1 and CDR2 (germline): MGHRA, YSYEKL.

V usage is TRBV20-1 and J usage is TRBJ1-1; D is unclear. CDR3 length: 9 amino acids. The V and J ends lost 4 bases and 3 bases respectively, with 0 bases between them. Germline-derived CDR1 and CDR2 are DFQATT and SNEGSKA (reference sequence). The CDR3 sequence is CSANTEAFF. CDR3 in DNA: TGCAGTGCTAACACTGAAGCTTTCTTT.

The CDR3 DNA sequence: TGTGCCAGCAGCCATAAAAGAGAAGGGGGGGTGAATCAGCCCCAGCATTTT. This gives the protein CASSHKREGGVNQPQHF. The chain carries TRBV2 and TRBJ1-5; D perhaps matches TRBD1 (6 bases). V dropped 6 bases and J dropped 4 bases, with 22 bases sitting between them. There are 17 residues in the CDR3. Germline lookup yields CDR1 SNHLY and CDR2 FYNNEI.

This clone was seen only a few times. V and J are TRBV10-3 and TRBJ2-3; no firm D call. V gave up 8 bases and J gave up 1 base, with 7 bases separating them. The CDR3 extends over 12 amino acids. Germline lookup yields CDR1 ENHRY and CDR2 SYGVKD. CDR3 coding DNA: TGTGCCATCGCACCGGGCACAGATACGCAGTATTTT. It translates to CAIAPGTDTQYF.

The chain couples TRBV28 to TRBJ2-1; possibly TRBD2 for D (6 bases). The V gene lost 7 bases and the J gene lost 7 bases, with 20 bases spanning the gap. This CDR3 is 15 amino acids long. CDR1 is MDHEN and CDR2 is SYDVKM in the germline V gene. CDR3 in DNA: TGTGCCAGCAATCCCGGGGGATTCCTGGGGAATGAGCAGTTCTTC. Amino acid sequence: CASNPGGFLGNEQFF. Drawing the rest from reference TRBV28 and TRBJ2-1, the complete variable domain is DVKVTQSSRYLVKRTGEKVFLECVQDMDHENMFWYRQDPGLGLRLIYFSYDVKMKEKGDIPEGYSVSREKKERFSLILESASTNQTSMYLCASNPGGFLGNEQFFGPGTRLTVL.

This chain joins TRBV6-1 and TRBJ2-7; the match to TRBD1 covers 9 bases. With V trimmed by 6 bases and J by 5 bases, 8 bases remained unmatched. Germline V gene data show CDR1 as MNHNS and CDR2 as SASEGT. CDR3 length equals 14 residues. The CDR3 region has the DNA TGTGCCAGCAGGACCGACAGGGGGGCTAACGAGCAGTACTTC. As protein: CASRTDRGANEQYF.

Worth noting for this clone: This sample also contains other DNA sequences that code for the same CDR3. CDR3 nucleotide sequence: TGTGCCAGCAGTTTATCCCTAGCAGGTTACGAGCAGTACTTC. Protein: CASSLSLAGYEQYF. This sequence joins TRBV27 and TRBJ2-7; D may be TRBD2 (5 bases). The CDR3 loop spans 14 amino acids. V dropped 0 bases and J dropped 4 bases, with 10 bases sitting between them. Germline-derived CDR1 and CDR2 are MNHEY and SMNVEV (reference sequence).

The chain recombines TRBV29-1 with TRBJ2-7, with D perhaps matching TRBD1 or TRBD2 (5 bases each). CDR3 size: 13 residues. V was clipped by 7 bases and J by 2 bases, with 15 bases between them. CDR1 and CDR2 from the germline V gene are SQVTM and ANQGSEA. The CDR3 DNA is TGCAGCGCCTCGGGACGCCAAGCCTACGAGCAGTACTTC. It yields the protein CSASGRQAYEQYF.

As to this clone: Other DNA variants within this sample encode the same CDR3. The rearrangement uses TRBV5-6 and TRBJ2-2, with D tentatively TRBD1 (6 bases). V lost 6 bases, J lost 5 bases, and 11 bases lay in between. CDR3 length equals 13 residues. Per the germline V gene, CDR1 is SGHDT and CDR2 is YYEEEE. The CDR3 sequence: CASNPTGTGELFF. The CDR3 DNA follows: TGTGCCAGCAACCCAACAGGGACCGGGGAGCTGTTTTTT.

The chain combines TRBV7-9 with TRBJ2-7; 7 nucleotides match TRBD1. Germline lookup yields CDR1 SEHNR and CDR2 FQNEAQ (reference sequence). The CDR3 has 15 amino acids. V dropped 5 bases and J dropped 2; count of bases not matched to a gene: 9. CDR3 sequence: CASSAGTVGAYEQYF. CDR3 coding DNA: TGTGCCAGCAGCGCAGGGACAGTGGGAGCCTACGAGCAGTACTTC. The full variable domain, in which reference TRBV7-9 and TRBJ2-7 provide the parts outside the CDR3, is DTGVSQNPRHKITKRGQNVTFRCDPISEHNRLYWYRQTLGQGPEFLTYFQNEAQLEKSRLLSDRFSAERPKGSFSTLEIQRTEQGDSAMYLCASSAGTVGAYEQYFGPGTRLTVT.

This chain links TRBV7-2 with TRBJ1-1; D not certain. The germline V gene encodes CDR1 SGHTA and CDR2 FQGNSA. CDR3 length: 15 amino acids. V lost 4 bases and J lost 6, with 18 bases in between. The CDR3 sequence is CASSSFEHRFAEAFF. The DNA for the CDR3 is TGTGCCAGCAGCTCTTTCGAACACCGGTTCGCTGAAGCTTTCTTT.

This clone has just one count. The chain links TRBV23-1 to TRBJ2-5; unclear D gene. TRBV23-1 is an ORF; its function is uncertain. V lost 8 bases and J lost 3, with 16 bases in between. The CDR3 has 14 amino acids. This CDR3 is CASDPRGEKETQYF. CDR3 bases: TGCGCCAGCGACCCAAGAGGAGAGAAAGAGACCCAGTACTTC.

Only one count was recorded for this clone. This chain connects TRBV27 to TRBJ2-1; weak D call: TRBD2 (8 bases). V was trimmed by 5 bases and J by 7 bases, leaving 30 bases between them. In germline, CDR1 is MNHEY, CDR2 SMNVEV (reference sequence). The CDR3 is made up of 19 amino acids. This chain's CDR3 is CASSPGLAKKGGLGNEQFF. The CDR3 nucleotides read TGTGCCAGCAGTCCTGGACTAGCAAAAAAAGGGGGCCTCGGGAATGAGCAGTTCTTC.

This chain joins TRBV4-3 and TRBJ2-1; weak D call: TRBD2 (5 bases). CDR1 LGHNA and CDR2 YSLEER come from the germline V gene. The ends were cut back, 4 bases at V and 8 bases at J, with 12 bases in the middle. The length of the CDR3 is 13 residues. CDR3 protein: CASSPAGLHEQFF. The CDR3, as DNA: TGCGCCAGCAGCCCCGCGGGCTTGCATGAGCAGTTCTTC.

As regards this clone: The sample carries other DNA sequences with the same CDR3. The CDR3 bases are TGTGCCAGTAGTATCGCAGGGGCCTACGAGCAGTACTTC. Translated, it gives CASSIAGAYEQYF. The chain recombines TRBV19 with TRBJ2-7; tentatively, D is TRBD1 (6 bases). The CDR3 runs 13 residues. The V gene lost 3 bases and the J gene lost 2 bases, with 8 bases spanning the gap. Per germline, CDR1 LNHDA and CDR2 SQIVND (reference sequence).

The J gene is TRBJ2-1, the V gene TRBV7-9; possible D gene TRBD2, 5 bases. Trimming removed 5 bases at V and 5 bases at J, with 16 bases between. The V gene's germline CDR1 is SEHNR and CDR2 FQNEAQ (reference sequence). The length of the CDR3 is 15 residues. The CDR3 sequence is CASSQPGVVNNEQFF. The CDR3 region has the DNA TGTGCCAGCAGCCAACCCGGGGTCGTGAACAATGAGCAGTTCTTC.

The V and J genes are TRBV29-1 and TRBJ2-7, with D perhaps matching TRBD1 or TRBD2 (5 bases each). The CDR3 has 12 amino acids. Looked up from germline, CDR1 is SQVTM and CDR2 is ANQGSEA. Between the trimmed V and J ends, which lost 2 bases and 2 bases, there was a span of 7 bases. CDR3 DNA sequence: TGCAGCGTTGAAAGGGGACCCTACGAGCAGTACTTC. Translation: CSVERGPYEQYF.

As to this clone: Other nucleotide sequences from this sample produce the same CDR3. CDR3 sequence (DNA): TGCGCCAGCAGTTTCCTTGGCGGCACCGGGGAGCTGTTTTTT. Protein sequence: CASSFLGGTGELFF. The chain combines TRBV10-2 with TRBJ2-2; D uncertain. Germline CDR1 and CDR2: WSHSY and SAAADI. CDR3 length equals 14 residues. Trimming cost V 5 bases and J 4 bases, with 11 bases left between them.

About this clone: Other DNA sequences in the sample encode the same CDR3. The chain is built from TRBV7-9 and TRBJ2-3; D call uncertain. Trimming removed 2 bases from V and 5 bases from J, with 8 bases in between. The CDR3 contains 13 residues. Germline V gene lookup returns CDR1 SEHNR and CDR2 FQNEAQ (reference sequence). CDR3 protein: CASSLSVLDTQYF. CDR3 nucleotide sequence: TGTGCCAGCAGCTTATCGGTATTAGATACGCAGTATTTT.

This rearrangement joins TRBV2 to TRBJ2-1; 8 bases are a match to TRBD1. The CDR3 spans 15 residues. Germline V gene sequence: CDR1 SNHLY, CDR2 FYNNEI. J was trimmed by 2 bases and V by 6 bases; bases with no gene match: 6. This CDR3 is CASSGGQGTYNEQFF. CDR3 bases: TGTGCCAGCAGCGGCGGACAGGGAACCTACAATGAGCAGTTCTTC. Complete variable domain (other parts from reference TRBV2 and TRBJ2-1): EPEVTQTPSHQVTQMGQEVILRCVPISNHLYFYWYRQILGQKVEFLVSFYNNEISEKSEIFDDQFSVERPDGSNFTLKIRSTKLEDSAMYFCASSGGQGTYNEQFFGPGTRLTVL.

This chain joins TRBV28 and TRBJ1-3; D ambiguous. This CDR3 is 14 amino acids long. Germline CDR1 and CDR2: MDHEN and SYDVKM. The V and J ends lost 8 bases and 0 bases respectively, with 11 bases between them. CDR3 sequence: CASSERGSGNTIYF. The CDR3 region has the DNA TGTGCCAGCTCGGAACGGGGCTCTGGAAACACCATATATTTT.

The chain combines TRBV7-2 with TRBJ1-1; unclear D gene. Germline CDR1 reads SGHTA; CDR2 reads FQGNSA. Trimming removed 2 bases at V and 3 bases at J, with 19 bases between. The CDR3 contains 17 residues. The CDR3 DNA reads TGTGCCAGCAGCTTAACCCCGGGCAGGCCTCAGGACACTGAAGCTTTCTTT. Its protein product is CASSLTPGRPQDTEAFF.

This chain uses TRBV7-3 with TRBJ2-3; the D is unclear. The V end was cut by 5 bases, the J end by 2 bases, with 14 bases between. CDR1 is SGHTA and CDR2 is FQGTGA in the germline V gene. The CDR3 totals 15 residues. CDR3 residues: CASSPHAENTDTQYF. CDR3 nucleotide sequence: TGTGCCAGCAGCCCCCACGCGGAAAACACAGATACGCAGTATTTT.

The rearrangement joins TRBV7-6 to TRBJ2-3; 10 positions match TRBD2. Germline assignment: CDR1 SGHVS and CDR2 FNYEAQ. The trim removed 4 bases at V and 1 base at J, leaving 2 bases unmatched. The CDR3 contains 15 residues. CDR3 in DNA: TGTGCCAGCAGCTATCTAGCGGGAGGCACAGATACGCAGTATTTT. It encodes CASSYLAGGTDTQYF.

V gene TRBV6-1 combines with J gene TRBJ2-1; tentatively, D is TRBD2 (5 bases). V gave up 11 bases and J gave up 6 bases, with 14 bases separating them. The CDR3 runs to 12 residues. Germline V gene lookup returns CDR1 MNHNS and CDR2 SASEGT. The CDR3 loop is CAPGLQSNEQFF. CDR3 DNA: TGTGCCCCGGGATTACAGTCCAATGAGCAGTTCTTC.

The V and J genes are TRBV19 and TRBJ2-1, with a tentative D call TRBD2 (6 bases). This CDR3 has 15 amino acids. In germline, CDR1 is LNHDA, CDR2 SQIVND (reference sequence). V lost 1 base, J lost 5 bases, and 12 bases lay in between. The CDR3 sequence: CASSIGDSGHNEQFF. In DNA form, the CDR3 reads TGTGCCAGTAGTATAGGAGATAGCGGCCACAATGAGCAGTTCTTC.

This rearrangement joins TRBV7-9 to TRBJ2-2; no definite D call. Germline lookup yields CDR1 SEHNR and CDR2 FQNEAQ (reference sequence). Trimming shortened V by 1 base and J by 14 bases, and 17 bases separated the two germline ends. The CDR3 loop spans 14 amino acids. CDR3 bases: TGTGCCAGCAGCTTAGATCAGCAGCCTATGATACTGTTTTTT. This sequence encodes CASSLDQQPMILFF.

The rearrangement links TRBV13 to TRBJ1-1; D is undetermined. The CDR3 extends over 17 amino acids. Germline V gene lookup returns CDR1 PRHDT and CDR2 FYEKMQ (reference sequence). Trimming left V 2 bases short and J 4 bases short, with 20 bases between. CDR3 nucleotide sequence: TGTGCCAGCAGCTTAACTCGCTCGAGACCGGCGGGCACTGAAGCTTTCTTT. This encodes CASSLTRSRPAGTEAFF.

The V call is TRBV6-1, the J call TRBJ2-5, with 9 bases identical to TRBD1. V gave up 3 bases and J gave up 5 bases; unmatched junction bases: 4. The CDR3 spans 14 residues. In germline, CDR1 is MNHNS, CDR2 SASEGT. The CDR3 spells CASSDGTGWETQYF. CDR3 DNA: TGTGCCAGCAGTGATGGGACAGGGTGGGAGACCCAGTACTTC.

J is TRBJ2-1 and V is TRBV7-8, with 10 positions matching TRBD2. V was pared by 2 bases and J by 6 bases, with 16 bases of the junction left unmatched. This CDR3 spans 19 amino acids. Germline V gene lookup returns CDR1 SGHVS and CDR2 FQNEAQ. CDR3: CASSLYLDWTSGYSNEQFF. CDR3 in DNA: TGTGCCAGCAGCTTATACCTCGACTGGACTAGCGGCTATTCCAATGAGCAGTTCTTC.